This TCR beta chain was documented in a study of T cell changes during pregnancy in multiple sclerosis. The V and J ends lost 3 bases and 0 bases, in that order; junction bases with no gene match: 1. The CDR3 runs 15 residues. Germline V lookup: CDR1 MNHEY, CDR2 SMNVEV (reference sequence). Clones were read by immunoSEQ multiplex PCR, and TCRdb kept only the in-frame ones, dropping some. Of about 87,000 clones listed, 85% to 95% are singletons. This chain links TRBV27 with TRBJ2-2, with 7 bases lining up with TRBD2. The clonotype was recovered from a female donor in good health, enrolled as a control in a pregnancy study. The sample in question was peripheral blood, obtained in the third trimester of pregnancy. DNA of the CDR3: TGTGCCAGCAGTTTCAGCGGGACGAACACCGGGGAGCTGTTTTTT. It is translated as CASSFSGTNTGELFF.